This TCR beta chain appears in the sequencing data of a study of post-analysis software for immune sequencing data. Broader study findings: Multiple sclerosis was associated with a significant reduction in normalized Chao1 diversity relative to controls. In patients, roughly five TRBV segments were more frequent than in controls, with TRBV5-6, TRBV5-1 and TRBV20-1 among them.

Researchers reported that TCR beta cDNA libraries carried unique molecular identifiers. Roughly 500,000 cDNA molecules were obtained per 1 to 10 million input T cells. TCRdb reprocessed the PCR reads via MiXCR and lists one record per CDR3 protein. In the table there are about 540,000 distinct CDR3 sequences, approximately 34% of which are singletons. V was clipped by 0 bases and J by 2 bases; unmatched bases: 5. The length of the CDR3 is 16 residues. In germline, CDR1 is SGHRS, CDR2 YFSETQ. Notes on this clonotype: Its specificity is unknown.

This receptor was identified in a girl aged 2 to 17 with multiple sclerosis. The rearrangement links TRBV5-1 to TRBJ2-5; 9 bases are shared with TRBD2. The sample comprised blood. The chain's CDR3 is CASSLDAGGPQETQYF. In DNA, the CDR3 is TGCGCCAGCAGCTTGGATGCGGGGGGGCCGCAAGAGACCCAGTACTTC.